This T cell receptor beta chain is from a study of cytomegalovirus exposure and HLA in healthy donors. Remarks on this clone: Antigen: not known.

Profiling relied on immunoSEQ multiplex PCR, and the TCRdb table lists in-frame clones only, not all of them. The repertoire holds approximately 230,000 clones, with roughly nine tenths as singletons. Overall study findings and caveats: In vitro experiments confirmed that a few CMV-associated chains were specific for CMV antigens. Reportedly, diagnosis of cytomegalovirus status by the classifier showed high specificity and sensitivity. The investigators catalogued 150 to 200 TCR beta chains as cytomegalovirus-associated.

The CDR3 is 12 amino acids. Germline loops: CDR1 SQVTM, CDR2 ANQGSEA. The V end lost 2 bases, the J end lost 4 bases, and 8 bases lay between the germline ends. This chain connects TRBV29-1 to TRBJ1-2; weak D call: TRBD1 (5 bases). The clonotype was recovered from a man between 18 and 35 years old in good health and CMV-seropositive. Sequencing was performed on PBMCs. The CDR3 coding sequence is TGCAGCGTTGAAAACAGGCCCTATGGCTACACCTTC. This encodes CSVENRPYGYTF.